Listed below are T cell receptor beta chains from one sample, sequenced in a study of metastatic and nonmetastatic thyroid tumors. TCRdb re-called clones via MiXCR from the PCR reads. Here the sample spans fewer than 40,000 clones, roughly 33% being singletons. Material: tumor tissue. The source is a female donor with papillary thyroid cancer or a benign thyroid nodule (not recorded which). Some clones in this sample may be carry-over from other donors' samples. Both conserved end residues are part of each CDR3. D genes are given only for firm matches. Size values are once, few and many counts, or a class for expanded clones, and some rows have none.

d_call	j_call	v_call	clone_size	cdr3_nt	cdr3_aa
.	TRBJ2-5	TRBV5-1	few	TGCGCCAGCAGACTGGGGGCAGGGGAGGAGACCCAGTACTTC	CASRLGAGEETQYF
.	TRBJ2-2	TRBV24-1	.	TGTGCCACATCCTCTTCCGGGGAGCTGTTTTTT	CATSSSGELFF
.	TRBJ1-5	TRBV19	.	TGTGCCAGTAGTACGGGGGACCTACTCAATCAGCCCCAGCATTTT	CASSTGDLLNQPQHF
.	TRBJ1-5	TRBV4-2	.	TGTGCCAGCAGCCAAGGGGCGGGTAGCAATCAGCCCCAGCATTTT	CASSQGAGSNQPQHF
TRBD1	TRBJ1-2	TRBV5-1	.	TGCGCCAGCAGCTTGTTATCAGGGGGATCCACCTTAGGCGGCTACACCTTC	CASSLLSGGSTLGGYTF
.	TRBJ1-2	TRBV11-3	few	TGTGCCAGCAGCACCGGGGGAGGAACTGGCTACACCTTC	CASSTGGGTGYTF
TRBD2	TRBJ2-5	TRBV3-1	.	TGTGCCAGCAGCCGGTCTAGCGGGAGTGGAAAAGAGACCCAGTACTTC	CASSRSSGSGKETQYF
.	TRBJ2-1	TRBV11-3	.	TGTGCCAGCAGCTCCCGGGAATTGGGGGACAATGAGCAGTTCTTC	CASSSRELGDNEQFF
.	TRBJ2-7	TRBV11-2	.	TGTGCCAGCAGCTTGGGACAAGCGGGTATCTACGAGCAGTACTTC	CASSLGQAGIYEQYF
.	TRBJ2-7	TRBV6-1	.	TGTGCCATCCGTCGATCTTCCTCCTACGAGCAGTACTTC	CAIRRSSSYEQYF
TRBD1	TRBJ2-7	TRBV13	.	TGTGCCAGCCAAAGCAGGGGGTCCTACGAGCAGTACTTC	CASQSRGSYEQYF
.	TRBJ2-7	TRBV20-1	.	TGCAGTGCTAAGTTGGCACTCTACGAGCAGTACTTC	CSAKLALYEQYF
.	TRBJ2-4	TRBV15	.	TGTGCCACCAGCAGGCCCGCAGTCTGGGAGAACATTCAGTACTTC	CATSRPAVWENIQYF
.	TRBJ1-2	TRBV6-1	.	TGTGCCAGCAGAGGGCAGGGAACCTATGGCTACACCTTC	CASRGQGTYGYTF
.	TRBJ2-7	TRBV12-5	few	TGTGCTAGCTCATCCGGAGGGGAGCAGTACTTC	CASSSGGEQYF
.	TRBJ2-1	TRBV5-6	large	TGTGCCAGCAGCTTGGCGGGACGGTGGGATGAGCAGTTCTTC	CASSLAGRWDEQFF
TRBD2	TRBJ2-2	TRBV11-2	.	TGTGCCAGCAGGGAGCGAGCGGGGGGGACCGGGGAGCTGTTTTTT	CASRERAGGTGELFF
TRBD2	TRBJ2-1	TRBV7-2	.	TGTGCCAGCAGCTTAGGGCTAGCGGGGACCTACAATGAGCAGTTCTTC	CASSLGLAGTYNEQFF
.	TRBJ1-2	TRBV25-1	.	TGTGCCAGCAGTGAATATGGCGGCCCGCCCCCCTATGGCTACACCTTC	CASSEYGGPPPYGYTF
TRBD1	TRBJ1-2	TRBV2	.	TGTGCCAGCAGTGAACATACAGGGGGACTTTATGGCTACACCTTC	CASSEHTGGLYGYTF
TRBD2	TRBJ2-7	TRBV4-1	many	TGCGCCAGCAGCCCGGACGAGACCGCTAGCGGAAGGGATGCGCAGTACTTC	CASSPDETASGRDAQYF
TRBD1	TRBJ1-2	TRBV7-2	.	TGTGCCAGCAGCTTAGCGGGACAGGGAGGCTATGGCTACACCTTC	CASSLAGQGGYGYTF
.	TRBJ1-1	TRBV20-1	.	TGCAGTGCTCAGGAACACATGGAGAACACTGAAGCTTTCTTT	CSAQEHMENTEAFF
.	TRBJ2-2	TRBV11-2	.	TGTGCCAGCAGCCCGAGAGGACAGTTATATTCGGGGGAGCTGTTTTTT	CASSPRGQLYSGELFF
TRBD2	TRBJ2-7	TRBV11-2	.	TGTGCCAGCAGTTGGACTAGCTCCGAGCAGTACTTC	CASSWTSSEQYF
.	TRBJ1-2	TRBV6-1	.	TGTGCCAGCAGTGAAAGAAGAGCTTACTATGGCTACACCTTC	CASSERRAYYGYTF
TRBD1	TRBJ1-2	TRBV20-1	few	TGCAGTGCCTCACCCTCGACAGGGGCATCCTACACCTTC	CSASPSTGASYTF
TRBD1	TRBJ2-7	TRBV6-1	few	TGTGCCAGCAGTGCCACAGGGGTCTATTCCTACGAGCAGTACTTC	CASSATGVYSYEQYF
.	TRBJ1-1	TRBV30	.	TGTGCCTGGGGACCCGTCGGGGCTTTCTTT	CAWGPVGAFF
.	TRBJ2-2	TRBV10-3	.	TGTGCCATCACCCAGGGGACCGGGGAGCTGTTTTTT	CAITQGTGELFF
TRBD2	TRBJ2-7	TRBV6-1	few	TGTGCCGGCGCCGGGACTAGCGTGAGTCTTGAGCAGTACTTC	CAGAGTSVSLEQYF
TRBD1	TRBJ2-3	TRBV6-6	.	TGTGCCAGCAGTCCGAGATCAGGGGGCTTTTGGACAGATACGCAGTATTTT	CASSPRSGGFWTDTQYF
TRBD2	TRBJ2-7	TRBV27	few	TGTGCCAGCAGCCCTCGACTAGCGGGGGTCTACGAGCAGTACTTC	CASSPRLAGVYEQYF
.	TRBJ1-6	TRBV28	large	TGTGCCAGCAGTTTGCCGCGGACAAATTCACCCCTCCACTTT	CASSLPRTNSPLHF
TRBD2	TRBJ2-7	TRBV20-1	.	TGCAGTGCTAGCGGGAGGAATCTCGAGCAGTACTTC	CSASGRNLEQYF
.	TRBJ1-3	TRBV6-1	few	TGTGCCAGCAGGGGCTTTCGCTCTGGAAACACCATATATTTT	CASRGFRSGNTIYF
TRBD2	TRBJ2-4	TRBV6-1	medium-sized	TGTGCCAGCAGTGAAAATATTCTGGGGGGGAACATTCAGTACTTC	CASSENILGGNIQYF
.	TRBJ2-7	TRBV6-1	few	TGTGCCAGCAGACTTCGGGACTCCTACGAGCAGTACTTC	CASRLRDSYEQYF
.	TRBJ1-6	TRBV20-1	large	TGCAGTGCTAGGACTTTGGGGACTACTCGCTCACCCCTCCACTTT	CSARTLGTTRSPLHF
.	TRBJ2-5	TRBV6-6	.	TGTGCCAGCAGTTACGGCCAAGAGACCCAGTACTTC	CASSYGQETQYF
.	TRBJ2-1	TRBV2	large	TGTGCCAGCGGAACGTACGGTGAGCAGTTCTTC	CASGTYGEQFF
TRBD1	TRBJ2-5	TRBV6-1	many	TGTGCCAGCAGTGAAAGGGGACAGGAAGAGACCCAGTACTTC	CASSERGQEETQYF
.	TRBJ2-1	TRBV19	few	TGTGCCAGTAGTCGGCTGGGGGGCCCTTACAATGAGCAGTTCTTC	CASSRLGGPYNEQFF
.	TRBJ1-5	TRBV20-1	.	TGCAGTGGTCAAGACGGGAATCAGCCCCAGCATTTT	CSGQDGNQPQHF
TRBD1	TRBJ1-6	TRBV12-3/TRBV12-4	many	TGTGCCAGCAGTTTGAAGGACAGGGGGTTGTCACCCCTCCACTTT	CASSLKDRGLSPLHF
.	TRBJ2-7	TRBV6-2/TRBV6-3	.	TGTGCCAGCAGTTACTCCCTGGGAGGCTACGAGCAGTACTTC	CASSYSLGGYEQYF
TRBD1	TRBJ2-7	TRBV7-3	.	TGTGCCAGCAGCCCGACAGGGGACTCCTACGAGCAGTACTTC	CASSPTGDSYEQYF
.	TRBJ1-5	TRBV2	.	TGTGCCAGCAACCGTGACAGTTATCAGCCCCAGCATTTT	CASNRDSYQPQHF
.	TRBJ2-7	TRBV28	.	TGTGCCAGCATGAGAGGTCGGCAGTTCACCTCCTACGAGCAGTACTTC	CASMRGRQFTSYEQYF
.	TRBJ2-5	TRBV20-1	.	TGCAGTGCTAGAGATCGGGGGCAGAGGTACCAAGAGACCCAGTACTTC	CSARDRGQRYQETQYF
.	TRBJ2-7	TRBV7-2	.	TGTGCCAGCAACGAGAGTCCTTCCTACGAGCAGTACTTC	CASNESPSYEQYF
TRBD1	TRBJ1-3	TRBV11-3	.	TGTGCCAGCAGCCTACAGTCTTGGACAGGTTTTGCCTCTGGAAACACCATATATTTT	CASSLQSWTGFASGNTIYF
TRBD2	TRBJ2-1	TRBV6-1	.	TGTGCCAGCAGTGAACGGACTAGCGGGCCGTACAATGAGCAGTTCTTC	CASSERTSGPYNEQFF